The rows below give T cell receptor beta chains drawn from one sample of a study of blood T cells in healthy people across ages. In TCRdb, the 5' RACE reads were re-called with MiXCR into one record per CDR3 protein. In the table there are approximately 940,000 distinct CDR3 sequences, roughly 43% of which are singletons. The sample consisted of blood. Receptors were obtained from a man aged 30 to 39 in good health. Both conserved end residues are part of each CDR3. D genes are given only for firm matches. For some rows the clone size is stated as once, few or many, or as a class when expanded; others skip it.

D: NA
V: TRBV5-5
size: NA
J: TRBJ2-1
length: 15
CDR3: CTSSPGTSNQETQFF
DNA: TGTACCAGCAGCCCTGGGACAAGCAATCAAGAGACCCAGTTCTTC

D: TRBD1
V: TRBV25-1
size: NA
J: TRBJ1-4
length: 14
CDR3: CASSNDRGAEKLFF
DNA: TGTGCCAGCAGTAACGACAGGGGGGCCGAAAAACTGTTTTTT

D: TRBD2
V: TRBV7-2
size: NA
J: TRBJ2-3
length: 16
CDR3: CASSLYASGGRDTQYF
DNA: TGTGCCAGCAGCTTATACGCTAGCGGGGGACGAGATACGCAGTATTTT

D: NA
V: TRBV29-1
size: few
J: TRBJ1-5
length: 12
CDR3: CSVAAGDQPQHF
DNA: TGCAGCGTTGCTGCAGGGGATCAGCCCCAGCATTTT

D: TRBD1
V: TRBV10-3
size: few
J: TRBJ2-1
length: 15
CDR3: CAITPETGGYNEQFF
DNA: TGTGCCATCACCCCTGAGACAGGGGGCTACAATGAGCAGTTCTTC

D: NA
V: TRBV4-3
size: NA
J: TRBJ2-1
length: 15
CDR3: CASSQKSTVYNEQFF
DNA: TGCGCCAGCAGCCAAAAGAGTACCGTCTACAATGAGCAGTTCTTC

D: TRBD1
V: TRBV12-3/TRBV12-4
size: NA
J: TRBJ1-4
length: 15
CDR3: CACSLGQGKNEKLFF
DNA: TGTGCCTGCAGTTTAGGACAGGGTAAAAATGAAAAACTGTTTTTT

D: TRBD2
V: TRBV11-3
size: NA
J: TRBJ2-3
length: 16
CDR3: CASSSGTSEATDMQYF
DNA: TGTGCCAGCAGTTCCGGGACTAGCGAGGCCACAGATATGCAGTATTTT

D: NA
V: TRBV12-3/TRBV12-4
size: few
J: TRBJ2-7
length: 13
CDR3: CASSRGSIYEQYF
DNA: TGTGCCAGCAGCCGAGGGAGCATCTACGAGCAGTACTTC

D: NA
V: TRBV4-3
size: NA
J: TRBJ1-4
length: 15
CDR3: CASSQDSGSGEKLFF
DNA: TGCGCCAGCAGCCAAGATTCAGGGAGTGGGGAAAAACTGTTTTTT

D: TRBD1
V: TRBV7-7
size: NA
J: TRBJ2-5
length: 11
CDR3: CAIQGAETQYF
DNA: TGTGCTATACAGGGGGCAGAGACCCAGTACTTC

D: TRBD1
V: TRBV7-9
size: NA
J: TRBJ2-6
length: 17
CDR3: CASSPVTGGSGANVLTF
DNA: TGTGCCAGCAGCCCCGTGACAGGGGGCTCCGGGGCCAACGTCCTGACTTTC

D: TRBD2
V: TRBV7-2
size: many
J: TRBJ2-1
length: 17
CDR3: CASSLGSTSGGYNEQFF
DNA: TGTGCCAGCAGCTTGGGATCGACTAGCGGGGGGTACAATGAGCAGTTCTTC

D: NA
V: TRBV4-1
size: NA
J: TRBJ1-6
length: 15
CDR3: CASSQRDTYNSPLHF
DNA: TGCGCCAGCAGCCAACGGGACACCTATAATTCACCCCTCCACTTT

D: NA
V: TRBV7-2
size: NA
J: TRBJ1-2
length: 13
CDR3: CASSLAGYDGYTF
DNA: TGTGCCAGCAGCTTAGCTGGGTACGATGGCTACACCTTC

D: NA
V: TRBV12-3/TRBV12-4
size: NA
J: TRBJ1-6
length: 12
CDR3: CASRLDDSPLHF
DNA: TGTGCCAGCAGGCTTGATGATTCACCCCTCCACTTT

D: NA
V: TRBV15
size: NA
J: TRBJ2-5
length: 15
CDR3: CATSESRTLGETQYF
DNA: TGTGCCACCAGCGAGTCGAGGACCCTGGGGGAGACCCAGTACTTC

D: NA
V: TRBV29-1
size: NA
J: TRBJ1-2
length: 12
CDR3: CSVESRAYGYTF
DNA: TGCAGCGTTGAGAGCAGGGCCTATGGCTACACCTTC

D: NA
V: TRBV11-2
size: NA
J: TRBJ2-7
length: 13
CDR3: CASTLPTLYEQYF
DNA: TGTGCCAGCACCCTTCCCACCCTCTACGAGCAGTACTTC

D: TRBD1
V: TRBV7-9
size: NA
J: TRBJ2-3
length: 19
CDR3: CASSSPGQGSYTSTDTQYF
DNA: TGTGCCAGCAGCTCTCCGGGACAGGGATCATATACTAGCACAGATACGCAGTATTTT

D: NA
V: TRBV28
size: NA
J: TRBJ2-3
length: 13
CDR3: CASSQRQLDTQYF
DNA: TGTGCCAGCAGTCAGAGACAGTTAGATACGCAGTATTTT

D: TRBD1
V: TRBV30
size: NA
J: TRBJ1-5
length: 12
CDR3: CAWSRDRGPQHF
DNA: TGTGCCTGGAGTCGCGACAGGGGACCCCAGCATTTT

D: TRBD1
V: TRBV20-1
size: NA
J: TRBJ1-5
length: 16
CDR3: CSARDGDRGDNQPQHF
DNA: TGCAGTGCTAGAGATGGGGACAGGGGTGACAATCAGCCCCAGCATTTT

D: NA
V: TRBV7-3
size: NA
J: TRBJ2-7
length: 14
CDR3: CASSLLGGGDEQYF
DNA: TGTGCCAGCAGCTTATTAGGAGGGGGCGACGAGCAGTACTTC